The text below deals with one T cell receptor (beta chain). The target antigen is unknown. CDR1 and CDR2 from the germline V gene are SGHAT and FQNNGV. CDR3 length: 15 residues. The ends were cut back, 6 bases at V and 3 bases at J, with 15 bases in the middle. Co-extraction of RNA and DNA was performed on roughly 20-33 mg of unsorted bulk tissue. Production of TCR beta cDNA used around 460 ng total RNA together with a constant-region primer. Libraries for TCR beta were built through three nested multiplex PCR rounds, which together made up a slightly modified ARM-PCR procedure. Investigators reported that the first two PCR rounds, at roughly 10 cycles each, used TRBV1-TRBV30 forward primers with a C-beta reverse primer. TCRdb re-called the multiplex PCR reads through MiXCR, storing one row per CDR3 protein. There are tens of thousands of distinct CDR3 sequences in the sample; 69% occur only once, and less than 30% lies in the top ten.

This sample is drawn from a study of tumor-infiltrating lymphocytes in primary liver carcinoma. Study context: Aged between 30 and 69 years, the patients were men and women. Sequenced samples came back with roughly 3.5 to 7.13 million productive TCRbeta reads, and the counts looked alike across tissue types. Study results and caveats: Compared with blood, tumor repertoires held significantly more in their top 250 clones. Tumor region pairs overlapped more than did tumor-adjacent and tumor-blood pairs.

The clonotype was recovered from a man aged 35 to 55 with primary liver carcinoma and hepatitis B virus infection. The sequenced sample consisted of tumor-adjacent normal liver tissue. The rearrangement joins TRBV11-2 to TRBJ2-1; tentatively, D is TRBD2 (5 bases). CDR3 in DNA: TGTGCCAGCAGACCCGGGAATAACAACTACAATGAGCAGTTCTTC. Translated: CASRPGNNNYNEQFF. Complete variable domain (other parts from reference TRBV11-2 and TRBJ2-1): EAGVAQSPRYKIIEKRQSVAFWCNPISGHATLYWYQQILGQGPKLLIQFQNNGVVDDSQLPKDRFSAERLKGVDSTLKIQPAKLEDSAVYLCASRPGNNNYNEQFFGPGTRLTVL.